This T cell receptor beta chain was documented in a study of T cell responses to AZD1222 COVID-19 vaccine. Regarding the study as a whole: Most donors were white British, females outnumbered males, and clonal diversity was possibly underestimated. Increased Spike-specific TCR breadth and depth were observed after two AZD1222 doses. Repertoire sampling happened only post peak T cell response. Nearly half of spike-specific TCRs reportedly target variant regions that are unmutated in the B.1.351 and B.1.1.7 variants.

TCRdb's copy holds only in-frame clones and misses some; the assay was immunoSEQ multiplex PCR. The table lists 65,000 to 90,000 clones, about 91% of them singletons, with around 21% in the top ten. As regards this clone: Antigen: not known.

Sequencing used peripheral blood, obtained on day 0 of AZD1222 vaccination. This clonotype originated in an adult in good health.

The CDR3 region is CASSPHPIPANVLTF. CDR3 in DNA: TGTGCCAGCAGCCCCCATCCCATCCCGGCCAACGTCCTGACTTTC. The rearrangement uses TRBV9 and TRBJ2-6; unclear D gene. This CDR3 contains 15 residues. CDR1 SGDLS and CDR2 YYNGEE come from the germline V gene. V was shortened by 4 bases and J by 6 bases, with 14 bases between the two germline ends.